This T cell receptor (beta chain) appears in the sequencing data of a study of blood T cells in healthy people across ages. Study-level background: Roughly one uniquely barcoded beta molecule per two T cells was captured.

With a J-beta primer mix and a sample-barcoded 5' primer, a second PCR ran 7 to 11 cycles. Tags on each cDNA molecule came from a template-switch adaptor with 12 random nucleotides. TCRdb used MiXCR to reprocess the 5' RACE reads, holding one entry per CDR3 protein. Counted here are about 1,400,000 distinct CDR3 sequences, roughly 59% occurring once; the ten biggest clones make up about 6.3%. Total RNA, at least 5.5 micrograms per sample, was extracted from PBMCs. Whole-study results and caveats: Fewer expanded clones and more diversity marked long-lived versus aged donors.

Trimming removed 2 bases from V and 1 base from J; junction bases left unmatched: 21. The germline V gene encodes CDR1 MGHRA and CDR2 YSYEKL. The CDR3 contains 21 residues. With respect to this clonotype: Antigen: not known.

This rearrangement joins TRBV4-1 to TRBJ2-7; 9 nucleotides align to TRBD1. This clonotype was obtained from a man in his late teens or twenties in good health. Sample: blood. The CDR3 coding sequence is TGCGCCAGCAGCCAAAGGGGAGCTAACGGGACAGGGATGATGATATCCTACGAGCAGTACTTC. Protein: CASSQRGANGTGMMISYEQYF.